This T cell receptor (beta chain) is drawn from a study of blood T cell repertoires in COVID-19. Measured with immunoSEQ multiplex PCR; TCRdb has only the in-frame clones, and not every one. The sample gives about 30,000 clones, roughly 94% of which show up once; over 2% is in the top ten. The length of the CDR3 is 14 residues. The V and J ends lost 5 bases and 2 bases, in that order; junction bases with no gene match: 4. Per the germline V gene, CDR1 is SGHTA and CDR2 is FQGNSA. The sample taken for sequencing was peripheral blood. The receptor's source is a man in his fifties with active COVID-19. The V call is TRBV7-2, the J call TRBJ2-3, with 7 bases aligning to TRBD2. The CDR3 DNA is TGTGCCAGCAGCCCCAAGCGGGACACAGATACGCAGTATTTT. Amino acid sequence: CASSPKRDTDTQYF. Full variable domain (rest looked up from reference TRBV7-2 and TRBJ2-3): GAGVSQSPSNKVTEKGKDVELRCDPISGHTALYWYRQSLGQGLEFLIYFQGNSAPDKSGLPSDRFSAERTGGSVSTLTIQRTQQEDSAVYLCASSPKRDTDTQYFGPGTRLTVL.